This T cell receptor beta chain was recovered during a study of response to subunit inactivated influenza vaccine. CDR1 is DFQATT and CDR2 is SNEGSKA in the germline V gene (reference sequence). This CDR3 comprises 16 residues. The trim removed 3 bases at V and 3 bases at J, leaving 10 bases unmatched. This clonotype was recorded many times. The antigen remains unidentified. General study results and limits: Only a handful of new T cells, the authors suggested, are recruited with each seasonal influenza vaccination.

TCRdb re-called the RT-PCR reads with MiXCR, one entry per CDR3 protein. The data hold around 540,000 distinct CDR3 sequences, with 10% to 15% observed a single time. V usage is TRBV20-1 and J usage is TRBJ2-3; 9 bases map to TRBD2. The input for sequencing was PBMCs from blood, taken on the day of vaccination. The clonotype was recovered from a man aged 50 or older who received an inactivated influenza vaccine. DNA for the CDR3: TGCAGTGCTAGGCTTGGACTAGCGACCGCGACAGATACGCAGTATTTT. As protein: CSARLGLATATDTQYF.